One and the same sample provided the 30 T cell receptor beta chains below, sequenced in a study of T cell repertoires in cytomegalovirus infection. Which antigens these TCRs recognize remains unknown. TCRdb reprocessed the reads via MiXCR and lists one record per CDR3 protein. The sample gives roughly 990,000 distinct CDR3 sequences, roughly 30% of which show up once; around an eighth is in the top ten. Sequenced here: cultured CD8+ T cells from PBMCs, sampled from culture after CMV antigen stimulation. The receptors come from a human donor in good health (CMV status not recorded). Some clones in this sample may be carry-over from other donors' samples.

In this sample, this clonotype turned up many times. The genes are TRBV7-2 and TRBJ1-4; 8 nucleotides line up with TRBD1. The V segment lost 1 base and the J segment 3 bases; nucleotides outside the gene matches: 1. Germline lookup yields CDR1 SGHTA and CDR2 FQGNSA. There are 15 residues in the CDR3. CDR3 residues: CASSLEGQANEKLFF. The DNA of the CDR3 is TGTGCCAGCAGCTTAGAGGGACAGGCTAATGAAAAACTGTTTTTT.

The sample holds a few counts of this clonotype. The rearrangement joins TRBV7-6 to TRBJ2-1; a possible D gene is TRBD2 (6 bases). CDR1 and CDR2 from the germline V gene are SGHVS and FNYEAQ. V lost 5 bases, J lost 9 bases, and 11 bases lay in between. The CDR3 sequence is 12 residues long. CDR3 in DNA: TGTGCCAGCAGCCCAGCGGAGGGTGAGCAGTTCTTC. This encodes CASSPAEGEQFF.

This clonotype was seen more than once but under ten times. A read error may account for a junction end that differs from germline. V and J are TRBV6-6 and TRBJ2-5, with 9 bases that match TRBD2. The CDR3 covers 16 residues. Per the germline V gene, CDR1 is MNHNY and CDR2 is SVGAGI (reference sequence). DNA of the CDR3: TGTGCTAGCAGTTACTCCAGCGGGGGGTTGGCGGAGACCCAGTACTTC. It specifies CASSYSSGGLAETQYF.

This clonotype was observed a handful of times. The V and J genes are TRBV7-9 and TRBJ1-1; D unresolved. This CDR3 is 13 amino acids long. V was shortened by 8 bases and J by 4 bases, with 14 bases between the two germline ends. The germline V gene has CDR1 SEHNR and CDR2 FQNEAQ (reference sequence). CDR3 in DNA: TGTGCCAGCGGTCTAAGTTCTGGCACTGAAGCTTTCTTT. This gives the protein CASGLSSGTEAFF.

The chain recombines TRBV7-9 with TRBJ2-5, with 8 positions matching TRBD1. V shed 4 bases, J shed 5 bases, and the junction held 12 bases outside the gene matches. This CDR3 has 16 amino acids. Germline CDR1 reads SEHNR; CDR2 reads FQNEAQ (reference sequence). CDR3 in amino acids: CASSSTGPRGLETQYF. The CDR3 bases are TGTGCCAGCAGCTCCACGGGACCCAGGGGGCTTGAGACCCAGTACTTC.

The V call is TRBV5-4, the J call TRBJ2-7; D gene uncertain. Germline CDR1 is SGHNT and CDR2 is YYREEE (reference sequence). The CDR3 totals 14 residues. The V end was cut by 4 bases, the J end by 6 bases, with 17 bases between. The CDR3 spells CASSAWRGPREQYF. The CDR3 coding sequence is TGTGCCAGCAGCGCCTGGAGAGGTCCCCGCGAGCAGTACTTC.

This clonotype was seen a few times. The chain uses TRBV27 and TRBJ1-6; D gene uncertain. The germline gives CDR1 MNHEY, CDR2 SMNVEV (reference sequence). This CDR3 comprises 12 residues. V shed 6 bases and J shed 7 bases, with 7 bases lying between them. This chain's CDR3 is CASSDPNSPLHF. Written as DNA, the CDR3 is TGTGCCAGCAGCGACCCAAATTCACCCCTCCACTTT.

This clonotype occurred once. The junction and the germline gene differ at one end; a read error may be behind it. The CDR3 DNA is TGTGCCAGCAGTTACTCATATGAAACTTTCTTT. It encodes CASSYSYETFF. The rearrangement joins TRBV6-6 to TRBJ1-1; D unclear. The CDR3 has 11 amino acids. In germline, CDR1 is MNHNY, CDR2 SVGAGI (reference sequence).

This clonotype was recorded many times. The chain uses TRBV7-6 and TRBJ1-1, with D maybe TRBD1 (6 bases). This CDR3 is built from 15 residues. The V end lost 1 base, the J end lost 3 bases, and 12 bases lay between the germline ends. Germline V gives CDR1 SGHVS, CDR2 FNYEAQ. DNA for the CDR3: TGTGCCAGCAGCTTAGGGATACAGGGATACACTGAAGCTTTCTTT. Protein: CASSLGIQGYTEAFF.

This chain links TRBV7-6 with TRBJ1-5; D unclear. Germline V lookup: CDR1 SGHVS, CDR2 FNYEAQ. Between the trimmed V and J ends, which lost 0 bases and 0 bases, there was a span of 12 bases. This CDR3 region has 17 residues. The CDR3 region has the DNA TGTGCCAGCAGCTTAGCGGTAGCAGGTTATAGCAATCAGCCCCAGCATTTT. Protein: CASSLAVAGYSNQPQHF.

The V call is TRBV12-5, the J call TRBJ2-2, with D perhaps matching TRBD1 (6 bases). V was cut by 6 bases and J by 0 bases, with 29 bases left in between. Per the germline V gene, CDR1 is LGHNT and CDR2 is FRNRAP. This CDR3 comprises 21 residues. The DNA of the CDR3 is TGTGCTAGTGGCTTTGGTACTGAGGCGACCGGGACATCCGCGAACACCGGGGAGCTGTTTTTT. Its protein is CASGFGTEATGTSANTGELFF.

This clonotype is a singleton in its sample. The rearrangement joins TRBV12-3 or TRBV12-4 to TRBJ1-1; 10 nucleotides match TRBD1. J gave up 3 bases and V 3 bases, and 10 bases lay outside the gene matches. The length of the CDR3 is 17 residues. CDR3 sequence: CASSFRTGGDRYTEAFF. The DNA for the CDR3 is TGTGCCAGCAGTTTTCGGACAGGGGGGGATCGGTACACTGAAGCTTTCTTT.

This rearrangement joins TRBV10-3 to TRBJ2-1, with unresolved D. Deletions cut 6 bases from V and 8 bases from J, with 11 bases between. Germline V gene lookup returns CDR1 ENHRY and CDR2 SYGVKD. CDR3 length: 12 amino acids. CDR3 loop: CAISARGYEQFF. For the CDR3, the DNA is TGTGCCATCAGCGCGAGAGGCTATGAGCAGTTCTTC.

This clonotype was observed at least ten times. The chain links TRBV7-6 to TRBJ2-2, with D perhaps matching TRBD1 or TRBD2 (6 bases each). This CDR3 region has 18 residues. Germline V gene sequence: CDR1 SGHVS, CDR2 FNYEAQ. The germline V and J ends were trimmed by 5 bases and 0 bases, with 19 bases remaining between them. As DNA, the CDR3 is TGTGCCAGCAGCCCGGGGCCGGGGGCTCCCGCGAACACCGGGGAGCTGTTTTTT. It translates to CASSPGPGAPANTGELFF.

The V call is TRBV25-1, the J call TRBJ2-5; 12 nucleotides agree with TRBD2. The CDR3 is 16 residues long. With 3 bases clipped from V and 5 bases from J, the junction kept 7 bases outside the gene matches. The germline V gene encodes CDR1 MGHDK and CDR2 SYGVNS. This chain's CDR3 is CASSEASGGAEETQYF. CDR3 DNA: TGTGCCAGCAGTGAGGCTAGCGGGGGGGCTGAGGAGACCCAGTACTTC. The full variable domain, rest sourced from reference TRBV25-1 and TRBJ2-5, is EADIYQTPRYLVIGTGKKITLECSQTMGHDKMYWYQQDPGMELHLIHYSYGVNSTEKGDLSSESTVSRIRTEHFPLTLESARPSHTSQYLCASSEASGGAEETQYFGPGTRLLVL.

This chain connects TRBV12-3 or TRBV12-4 to TRBJ2-2, with a tentative D call TRBD2 (5 bases). The CDR3 covers 15 residues. Trimming removed 7 bases at V and 4 bases at J, with 16 bases between. The CDR3 reads CASTELDGGTGELFF. The CDR3 coding sequence is TGTGCCAGCACCGAACTAGATGGTGGCACCGGGGAGCTGTTTTTT.

At least ten counts were recorded for this clonotype. The rearrangement links TRBV7-8 to TRBJ2-2, with D possibly TRBD1 on 5 matching bases. The germline V gene encodes CDR1 SGHVS and CDR2 FQNEAQ. The length of the CDR3 is 14 residues. The germline V and J ends were trimmed by 6 bases and 6 bases, with 14 bases remaining between them. The CDR3 DNA sequence: TGTGCCAGCAGACTGCCCTCAGGGTCCGGGGAGCTGTTTTTT. It is translated as CASRLPSGSGELFF.

This clonotype was seen only a few times. The gene calls are TRBV19 and TRBJ1-1, with D uncertain. V shed 5 bases and J shed 2 bases, with 6 bases lying between them. In germline, CDR1 is LNHDA, CDR2 SQIVND (reference sequence). This CDR3 contains 12 residues. The CDR3 nucleotides are TGTGCCAGTAGTTTTTTCAACACTGAAGCTTTCTTT. Its protein is CASSFFNTEAFF.

This clonotype was counted between two and nine times. Compared with germline, one end of the junction differs, possibly owing to a read error. V usage is TRBV7-7 and J usage is TRBJ2-1; 7 nucleotides match TRBD1. CDR1 SSHAT and CDR2 FNYEAQ come from the germline V gene (reference sequence). The CDR3 consists of 12 residues. For the CDR3, the DNA is TGTGCTAGCAGCCCGGGCGGTGGACAGGAGTTCTTC. As protein: CASSPGGGQEFF. The full variable domain, its missing parts supplied by reference TRBV7-7 and TRBJ2-1, is GAGVSQSPRYKVTKRGQDVTLRCDPISSHATLYWYQQALGQGPEFLTYFNYEAQPDKSGLPSDRFSAERPEGSISTLTIQRTEQRDSAMYRCASSPGGGQEFFGPGTRLTVL.

The chain recombines TRBV29-1 with TRBJ2-1; D not resolved. V shed 7 bases and J shed 6 bases, with 16 bases lying between them. The V gene's germline CDR1 is SQVTM and CDR2 ANQGSEA. The CDR3 is made up of 13 amino acids. This CDR3 reads CSAAQSLRNEQFF. Written as DNA, the CDR3 is TGCAGCGCCGCCCAAAGCCTTCGCAATGAGCAGTTCTTC.

There are a few counts of this clonotype. The chain uses TRBV11-2 and TRBJ1-2, with 9 bases aligning to TRBD1. With 3 bases clipped from V and 7 bases from J, the junction kept 9 bases outside the gene matches. The CDR3 consists of 15 residues. The germline gives CDR1 SGHAT, CDR2 FQNNGV. The CDR3 bases are TGTGCCAGCAGCTTGGGGACAGGGTCATTTGGTGGCTACACCTTC. This codes for CASSLGTGSFGGYTF. The whole variable domain, remainder taken from reference TRBV11-2 and TRBJ1-2, is EAGVAQSPRYKIIEKRQSVAFWCNPISGHATLYWYQQILGQGPKLLIQFQNNGVVDDSQLPKDRFSAERLKGVDSTLKIQPAKLEDSAVYLCASSLGTGSFGGYTFGSGTRLTVV.

The chain is built from TRBV7-2 and TRBJ1-1, with 10 bases aligning to TRBD1. Germline V lookup: CDR1 SGHTA, CDR2 FQGNSA. Losses at the gene ends were 4 bases for V and 11 bases for J; bases not matched to a gene: 28. The CDR3 runs 20 residues. The CDR3 sequence: CASSYPTRGPPPGTGVYAFF. The CDR3 region has the DNA TGTGCCAGCAGCTACCCCACCCGGGGCCCCCCCCCCGGGACAGGGGTATATGCTTTCTTT.

The chain has TRBV7-9 and TRBJ2-5, with 8 bases aligning to TRBD1. This CDR3 is built from 15 residues. J gave up 5 bases and V 4 bases, and 9 bases lay outside the gene matches. Looked up from germline, CDR1 is SEHNR and CDR2 is FQNEAQ (reference sequence). This chain's CDR3 is CASSYGQGGRETQYF. The CDR3 coding sequence is TGTGCCAGCAGCTACGGACAGGGCGGCAGGGAGACCCAGTACTTC.

The J gene is TRBJ1-1, the V gene TRBV19; D gene ambiguous. Germline loops: CDR1 LNHDA, CDR2 SQIVND (reference sequence). The V gene lost 4 bases and the J gene lost 6 bases, with 9 bases spanning the gap. The CDR3 has 12 residues. This CDR3 is CASSKIGAEAFF. DNA for the CDR3: TGTGCCAGTAGTAAGATCGGCGCTGAAGCTTTCTTT.

J is TRBJ2-5 and V is TRBV24-1; D perhaps matches TRBD2 (6 bases). Per the germline V gene, CDR1 is KGHDR and CDR2 is SFDVKD. Trimming removed 4 bases at V and 4 bases at J, with 15 bases between. The CDR3 extends over 15 amino acids. Written as DNA, the CDR3 is TGTGCCACCAGTGACTTGTCGGGGGTCGGAGAGACCCAGTACTTC. Its protein is CATSDLSGVGETQYF.

The chain carries TRBV6-6 and TRBJ2-5; TRBD1 or TRBD2 may be the D gene (5 bases each). The CDR3 runs 13 residues. V was pared by 2 bases and J by 5 bases, with 9 bases between. The germline V gene encodes CDR1 MNHNY and CDR2 SVGAGI (reference sequence). CDR3 loop: CASSYTGDETQYF. In DNA form, the CDR3 reads TGTGCCAGCAGTTACACCGGGGACGAGACCCAGTACTTC.

This clonotype came up a few times. V usage is TRBV6-6 and J usage is TRBJ2-1; D remains unclear. Deletions cut 5 bases from V and 6 bases from J, with 14 bases between. The CDR3 extends over 14 amino acids. The germline V gene has CDR1 MNHNY and CDR2 SVGAGI (reference sequence). CDR3 nucleotides: TGTGCCAGCAGTACCGTCCGGGCCGGCAATGAGCAGTTCTTC. Amino acid sequence: CASSTVRAGNEQFF.

The chain employs TRBV6-1 and TRBJ1-5; 7 nucleotides match TRBD1. This CDR3 is built from 17 residues. Germline trimming cut 3 bases from V and 0 bases from J; bases unmatched to any gene: 8. Germline-derived CDR1 and CDR2 are MNHNS and SASEGT. CDR3 protein: CASSDRTGFYSNQPQHF. The CDR3 DNA sequence: TGTGCCAGCAGTGACCGGACAGGTTTTTATAGCAATCAGCCCCAGCATTTT.

The gene calls are TRBV20-1 and TRBJ2-1, with 8 positions matching TRBD1. The junction had 6 bases not matched to a gene; V was cut back by 5 bases and J by 12 bases. CDR1 and CDR2 (germline): DFQATT, SNEGSKA (reference sequence). The CDR3 is made up of 11 amino acids. The CDR3 here is CSADADRAQFF. CDR3 in DNA: TGCAGTGCTGACGCGGACAGGGCGCAGTTCTTC.

The chain joins TRBV7-2 to TRBJ1-2, with a possible D match to TRBD1 (6 bases). The germline V gene encodes CDR1 SGHTA and CDR2 FQGNSA. The CDR3 is made up of 15 amino acids. The V gene lost 4 bases and the J gene lost 1 base, with 13 bases spanning the gap. CDR3 sequence reads: CTSSYPGQFNYGYTF. CDR3 nucleotides: TGTACCAGCAGCTACCCGGGACAATTTAACTATGGCTACACCTTC.